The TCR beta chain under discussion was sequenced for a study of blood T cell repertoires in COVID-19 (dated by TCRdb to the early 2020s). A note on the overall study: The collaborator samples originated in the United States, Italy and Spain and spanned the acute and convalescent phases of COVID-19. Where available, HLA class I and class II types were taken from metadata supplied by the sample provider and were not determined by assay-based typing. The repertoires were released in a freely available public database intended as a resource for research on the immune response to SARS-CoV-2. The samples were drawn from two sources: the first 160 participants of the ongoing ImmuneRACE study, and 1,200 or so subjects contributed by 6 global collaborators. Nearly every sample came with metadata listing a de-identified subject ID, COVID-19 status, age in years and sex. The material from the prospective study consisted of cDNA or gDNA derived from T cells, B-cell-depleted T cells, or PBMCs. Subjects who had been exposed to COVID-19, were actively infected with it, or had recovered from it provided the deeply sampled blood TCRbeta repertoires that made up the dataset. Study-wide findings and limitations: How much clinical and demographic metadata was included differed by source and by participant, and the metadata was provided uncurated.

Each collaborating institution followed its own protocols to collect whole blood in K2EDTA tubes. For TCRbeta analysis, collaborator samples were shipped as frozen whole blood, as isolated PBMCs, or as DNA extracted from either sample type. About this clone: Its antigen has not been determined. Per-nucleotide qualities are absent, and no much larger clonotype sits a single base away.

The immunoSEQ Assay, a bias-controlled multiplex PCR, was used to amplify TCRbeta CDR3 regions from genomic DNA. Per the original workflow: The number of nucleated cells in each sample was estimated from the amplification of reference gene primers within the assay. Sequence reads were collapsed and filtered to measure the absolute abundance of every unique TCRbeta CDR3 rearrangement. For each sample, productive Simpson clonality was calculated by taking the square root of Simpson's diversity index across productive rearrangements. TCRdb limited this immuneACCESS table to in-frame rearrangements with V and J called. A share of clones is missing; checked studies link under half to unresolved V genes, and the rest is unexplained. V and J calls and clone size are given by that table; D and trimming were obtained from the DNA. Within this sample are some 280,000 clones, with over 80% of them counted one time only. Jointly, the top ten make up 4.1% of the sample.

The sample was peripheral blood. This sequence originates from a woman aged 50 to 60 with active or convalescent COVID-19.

The bases read TGTGCCATCAGACGGGATATGAACACTGAAGCTTTCTTT. Its product reads: CAIRRDMNTEAFF. This sequence uses TRBV10-3 and TRBJ1-1; the D gene is unclear. The CDR3 covers 13 residues, taking in both the cysteine and the phenylalanine. Only the CDR3 portion is preserved as DNA: 39 bases, with reading frame beginning at the first base. The V end loses 6 bases and the J end loses 0 bases, and a stretch of 8 bases separates them. The germline V gene provides CDR1 ENHRY and CDR2 SYGVKD.